The 9 T cell receptor beta chains below were found in one sample sequenced in a study of immune heterogeneity within non-small cell lung tumors (dated by TCRdb to 2016 to 2019). Genomic DNA extracted from bulk tumor tissue served as TCR template, with about 620 ng gDNA amplified per sample. During surgery, multiple biopsies were taken from each primary tumor and placed as far apart as possible within the tumor mass. The study cohort was described as untreated, and patients were newly diagnosed NSCLC cases undergoing curative surgery. The instrument given in TCRdb is HiSeq X Ten. The TCR beta CDR3 region was amplified with a multiplex PCR system, in which a first round of roughly 9 cycles was run using 32 V-gene forward and 13 J-gene reverse primers. TCRdb ran its own pipeline on the public reads, namely fastp trimming at Q25 and MiXCR clone calling, and kept in-frame beta chains. Rows with a matching CDR3 protein are joined into one entry that keeps the most common DNA and genes. The sample records a few thousand distinct CDR3 sequences, about 17% of which are singletons. Together, the top ten hold 3.5% to 4% of the sample.

The sequenced sample was lung tumor tissue. The receptors here all came from a man aged 35 to 55 with non-small cell lung cancer.

This clonotype counts as large. This sequence joins TRBV28 and TRBJ2-1; 9 bases map to TRBD1. The CDR3 has 13 residues. After removal of 7 bases from V and 12 bases from J, the junction contained 10 bases not matched to a gene. The germline V gene encodes CDR1 MDHEN and CDR2 SYDVKM. CDR3 nucleotide sequence: TGTGCCAGCACCTTACTGACAGGGGGTTCGCAGTTCTTC. Translated, it gives CASTLLTGGSQFF. The full variable domain, rest sourced from reference TRBV28 and TRBJ2-1, is DVKVTQSSRYLVKRTGEKVFLECVQDMDHENMFWYRQDPGLGLRLIYFSYDVKMKEKGDIPEGYSVSREKKERFSLILESASTNQTSMYLCASTLLTGGSQFFGPGTRLTVL.

The chain employs TRBV28 and TRBJ2-3; TRBD1 matches 7 bases. Germline CDR1 and CDR2: MDHEN and SYDVKM. J lost 4 bases, V lost 3 bases, and 7 bases had no gene match. CDR3 length equals 15 residues. CDR3 sequence reads: CASSLAGGWADTQYF. The DNA for the CDR3 is TGTGCCAGCAGTTTGGCAGGGGGTTGGGCAGATACGCAGTATTTT.

A remark on this clonotype: A much larger clonotype is one base distant, so this may be a read error. The rearrangement joins TRBV10-1 to TRBJ1-6; D gene unclear. CDR3 length: 15 residues. From germline, CDR1 is WNHNN and CDR2 SYGVQD (reference sequence). The CDR3 sequence is CSSSESRYPGSPLHF. CDR3 bases: TGCTCCAGCAGTGAGTCGCGGTACCCAGGTTCACCCCTCCACTTT.

By share, this clonotype ranks as medium-sized. The V call is TRBV6-1, the J call TRBJ1-1, with D unclear. CDR3 length: 13 amino acids. V dropped 6 bases and J dropped 1 base, with 9 bases sitting between them. CDR1 is MNHNS, CDR2 SASEGT, per germline. The CDR3 loop reads CASRRRQNTEAFF. The CDR3 DNA reads as TGTGCCAGCAGGAGGAGACAGAACACTGAAGCTTTCTTT.

By share, this clonotype counts as medium-sized. The chain is built from TRBV2 and TRBJ1-5; TRBD1 is a possible D gene (5 bases). The CDR3 runs 13 residues. The V and J ends lost 4 bases and 9 bases respectively, with 13 bases between them. CDR1 is SNHLY and CDR2 is FYNNEI in the germline V gene. CDR3 sequence reads: CASSGAGRPPQHF. CDR3 coding DNA: TGTGCCAGCAGTGGGGCAGGGAGACCGCCCCAGCATTTT.

For this clonotype: A much larger clone sits a single nucleotide away, making a read error possible. V is TRBV12-3 or TRBV12-4 and J is TRBJ2-7; D not resolved. The length of the CDR3 is 13 residues. With 2 bases removed from V and 9 bases from J, the gap between germline ends came to 14 bases. The CDR3 DNA sequence: TGTGCCAGCAGTTTAACCCAAACCAACGGGCAGTACTTC. Encoded protein: CASSLTQTNGQYF.

As to this clonotype: The CDR3 carries no conserved terminal phenylalanine or tryptophan, so it likely arises from a read error. The limits of the CDR3 on the DNA are not certain, so only TCRdb's listed CDR3 is given. The chain couples TRBV4-2 to TRBJ2-3; TRBD2, the table's D call, was not compared with the DNA. In germline, CDR1 is LGHNA, CDR2 YNFKEQ. The CDR3 has 17 residues if both end residues are counted. The CDR3 protein is CASSPRSREYYEQYFGP.

This chain links TRBV7-3 with TRBJ2-1; TRBD1 or TRBD2 may be the D gene (5 bases each). Trimming left V 3 bases short and J 6 bases short, with 18 bases between. The V gene's germline CDR1 is SGHTA and CDR2 FQGTGA. The CDR3 runs 16 residues. DNA of the CDR3: TGTGCCAGCAGCTTTATCCCCCGGGGCCTAACCAATGAGCAGTTCTTC. Its protein product is CASSFIPRGLTNEQFF.

This clonotype came up a few times. V and J are TRBV5-1 and TRBJ2-1; 13 bases map to TRBD2. Germline V gene lookup returns CDR1 SGHRS and CDR2 YFSETQ. The CDR3 runs 16 residues. V lost 2 bases to trimming and J lost 7 bases; unmatched junction nucleotides: 6. The CDR3 reads CASSFRTSGSHNEQFF. As DNA, the CDR3 is TGCGCCAGCAGCTTCCGGACTAGCGGGAGCCATAATGAGCAGTTCTTC.